These 22 T cell receptor beta chains share one sample of origin, sequenced in a study of metastatic and nonmetastatic thyroid tumors. Every patient underwent thyroid surgery untreated. TCRdb re-analyzed the PCR reads through MiXCR. The table lists roughly 10,000 clones, less than 35% of them singletons. Sequencing input: tumor tissue. These receptor sequences come from a female donor with papillary thyroid cancer or a benign thyroid nodule (not recorded which). Some clones in this sample may be carry-over from other donors' samples.

Points on this clone: The same CDR3 is also encoded by other DNA sequences in this sample. V and J are TRBV11-2 and TRBJ1-4, with 8 bases matching TRBD1. With 4 bases clipped from V and 1 base from J, the junction kept 5 bases outside the gene matches. Germline V lookup: CDR1 SGHAT, CDR2 FQNNGV. There are 16 residues in the CDR3. CDR3 DNA: TGTGCCAGCAGCTCCGCAGGGGGCGTAACTAATGAAAAACTGTTTTTT. Encoded protein: CASSSAGGVTNEKLFF.

This clone is medium-sized in the sample. One end of the junction fails to match germline, which may point to a read error. The chain links TRBV11-3 to TRBJ1-6; D uncertain. Germline loops: CDR1 SGHNT, CDR2 YENEEA. The CDR3 totals 13 residues. CDR3 region: CASSLGTHEPFHF. The CDR3 region has the DNA TGTGCCAGCAGCTTAGGGACGCATGAACCCTTCCACTTT.

This clone rates as medium-sized. This chain uses TRBV5-1 with TRBJ1-4; D is uncertain. Germline CDR1 and CDR2: SGHRS and YFSETQ. Trimming took 0 bases from V and 5 from J, leaving 8 bases between them. The CDR3 runs 14 residues. The CDR3 region is CASSLGQANEKLFF. The CDR3 coding sequence is TGCGCCAGCAGCTTGGGGCAGGCCAATGAAAAACTGTTTTTT.

The gene calls are TRBV30 and TRBJ1-4; D uncertain. The V end was cut by 3 bases, the J end by 8 bases, with 10 bases between. Looked up from germline, CDR1 is GTSNPN and CDR2 is SVGIG (reference sequence). The CDR3 contains 12 residues. The CDR3 loop reads CAWRVTREKLFF. The CDR3 DNA follows: TGTGCCTGGAGGGTTACGAGGGAAAAACTGTTTTTT.

The sample holds a few counts of this clone. This chain connects TRBV6-1 to TRBJ2-1; D uncertain. CDR3 length: 11 residues. Germline V gives CDR1 MNHNS, CDR2 SASEGT. V dropped 7 bases and J dropped 7 bases, with 8 bases sitting between them. DNA for the CDR3: TGTGCCAGCAATAAAGGGAATGAGCAGTTCTTC. This codes for CASNKGNEQFF.

The chain employs TRBV5-6 and TRBJ2-2, with 9 positions matching TRBD1. Germline CDR1 SGHDT, CDR2 YYEEEE. The CDR3 extends over 15 amino acids. Trimming at V came to 1 base and at J to 6 bases, leaving 4 bases not matched to a gene. This CDR3 is CASSLIGDRAGELFF. CDR3 sequence (DNA): TGTGCCAGCAGCTTGATCGGGGACAGGGCCGGGGAGCTGTTTTTT.

A note on this clone: Mismatch with germline at one junction end may stem from a read error. CDR3 loop: CASSPAVGAGDTIYF. The CDR3 DNA reads TGTGCCAGTAGTCCCGCCGTAGGAGCTGGAGACACCATATATTTT. V gene TRBV19 combines with J gene TRBJ1-3; D call uncertain. Germline V gene sequence: CDR1 LNHDA, CDR2 SQIVND (reference sequence). The CDR3 loop spans 15 amino acids.

This clone was picked up many times. The chain joins TRBV6-1 to TRBJ2-5; D perhaps matches TRBD2 (5 bases). This CDR3 comprises 15 residues. Germline V gene lookup returns CDR1 MNHNS and CDR2 SASEGT. V was clipped by 3 bases and J by 2 bases, with 13 bases between them. CDR3: CASSEAGGEQETQYF. CDR3 nucleotide sequence: TGTGCCAGCAGTGAGGCCGGTGGGGAGCAAGAGACCCAGTACTTC.

This clone turned up a few times. The chain joins TRBV6-2 or TRBV6-3 to TRBJ1-3, with D unclear. V was shortened by 1 base and J by 3 bases, with 7 bases between the two germline ends. The CDR3 has 14 residues. The germline gives CDR1 MNHEY, CDR2 SVGEGT. The CDR3 nucleotides are TGTGCCAGCAGTTACTTGTGTGTTGGAAACACCATATATTTT. It translates to CASSYLCVGNTIYF.

The chain has TRBV6-1 and TRBJ1-6; D remains ambiguous. Per germline, CDR1 MNHNS and CDR2 SASEGT. The CDR3 covers 13 residues. With 11 bases removed from V and 7 bases from J, the gap between germline ends came to 15 bases. CDR3 sequence reads: CAGATVGNSPLHF. As DNA, the CDR3 is TGTGCCGGCGCAACTGTGGGGAATTCACCCCTCCACTTT.

This clone ranks as medium-sized (0.01 to 0.1%). The chain couples TRBV29-1 to TRBJ1-2; 8 bases line up with TRBD1. The ends lost 6 bases at V and 3 bases at J; junction bases unmatched: 6. Germline V gene lookup returns CDR1 SQVTM and CDR2 ANQGSEA. The CDR3 sequence is 13 residues long. Here the CDR3 DNA reads TGCAGCGTAGCACCGGGACAGGACTATGGCTACACCTTC. Amino acid sequence: CSVAPGQDYGYTF.

This clone is medium-sized by share. The chain joins TRBV11-2 to TRBJ1-1; D is unclear. The V end lost 3 bases, the J end lost 4 bases, and 12 bases lay between the germline ends. The CDR3 is made up of 14 amino acids. CDR1 is SGHAT and CDR2 is FQNNGV in the germline V gene. CDR3 sequence: CASSFGVDGTEAFF. Here the CDR3 DNA reads TGTGCCAGCAGCTTCGGGGTCGACGGCACTGAAGCTTTCTTT.

In its sample, this clone was seen many times. One junction end disagrees with the germline gene, perhaps due to a read error. The V gene is TRBV7-7, the J gene TRBJ2-5; 10 positions match TRBD2. Germline CDR1 reads SSHAT; CDR2 reads FNYEAQ (reference sequence). This CDR3 comprises 14 residues. CDR3 in DNA: TGTGCTAGCAGCTTGGGGACTAGCGTCGAGACCCAGTACTTC. It specifies CASSLGTSVETQYF.

The chain carries TRBV7-2 and TRBJ2-7, with D possibly TRBD2 on 6 matching bases. V shed 5 bases and J shed 4 bases, with 12 bases lying between them. The germline V gene has CDR1 SGHTA and CDR2 FQGNSA. The CDR3 covers 13 residues. The CDR3 DNA reads TGTGCCAGCAGCACCCGGGACTCTTACGAGCAGTACTTC. Protein product: CASSTRDSYEQYF.

In DNA, the CDR3 is TGTGCCAGCAGCTTAGAGGTCTCCCGAGCCTACAATGAGCAGTTCTTC. This codes for CASSLEVSRAYNEQFF. The rearrangement links TRBV11-2 to TRBJ2-1; D uncertain. The CDR3 contains 16 residues. V was clipped by 0 bases and J by 2 bases, with 11 bases between them. The germline CDR1 and CDR2 sequences are SGHAT and FQNNGV.

By share of the sample, this clone is medium-sized (0.01 to 0.1%). DNA for the CDR3: TGTGCCAGCAGCTTTGAGGGGACTGAAGCTTTCTTT. It specifies CASSFEGTEAFF. The rearrangement joins TRBV7-9 to TRBJ1-1; perhaps TRBD1 as D (5 bases). V was clipped by 3 bases and J by 5 bases, with 7 bases between them. The germline V gene has CDR1 SEHNR and CDR2 FQNEAQ (reference sequence). The CDR3 runs 12 residues.

By its share, this clone is medium-sized. CDR3 coding DNA: TGTGCCAGCAGCTTAAGCCCGGCGGGCAACGAGCAGTACTTC. Its translation is CASSLSPAGNEQYF. The gene calls are TRBV11-2 and TRBJ2-7; maybe TRBD2 (5 bases). The germline V gene has CDR1 SGHAT and CDR2 FQNNGV. Between the trimmed V and J ends, which lost 2 bases and 5 bases, there was a span of 13 bases. The CDR3 length is 14 residues.

In this sample, this clone is medium-sized. The gene calls are TRBV7-2 and TRBJ2-7; D may be TRBD2 (6 bases). Germline V gene data show CDR1 as SGHTA and CDR2 as FQGNSA. V was trimmed by 5 bases and J by 0 bases, leaving 20 bases between them. CDR3 length equals 17 residues. The CDR3 DNA reads TGTGCCAGCAGCCCTAAACGGGGGAGCGCCTACTCCTACGAGCAGTACTTC. It specifies CASSPKRGSAYSYEQYF.

V and J are TRBV2 and TRBJ2-7; no clear D. V was cut by 7 bases and J by 3 bases, with 13 bases left in between. This CDR3 spans 13 amino acids. Germline CDR1 is SNHLY and CDR2 is FYNNEI. Here the CDR3 reads CASIRRQVYEQYF. CDR3 DNA: TGTGCCAGCATTCGACGGCAGGTCTACGAGCAGTACTTC. The whole variable domain, filled in from reference TRBV2 and TRBJ2-7, reads EPEVTQTPSHQVTQMGQEVILRCVPISNHLYFYWYRQILGQKVEFLVSFYNNEISEKSEIFDDQFSVERPDGSNFTLKIRSTKLEDSAMYFCASIRRQVYEQYFGPGTRLTVT.

This rearrangement joins TRBV3-1 to TRBJ1-2; D gene ambiguous. Looked up from germline, CDR1 is LGHDT and CDR2 is YNNKEL (reference sequence). This CDR3 spans 13 amino acids. Trimming removed 8 bases from V and 5 bases from J, with 15 bases in between. CDR3 DNA: TGTGCCAGCCACAAACTCGGAAATTATGGCTACACCTTC. This codes for CASHKLGNYGYTF.

Sample share makes this clone medium-sized. The rearrangement joins TRBV27 to TRBJ2-1; D is ambiguous. V gave up 0 bases and J gave up 6 bases, with 9 bases separating them. CDR3 length equals 14 residues. Germline assignment: CDR1 MNHEY and CDR2 SMNVEV (reference sequence). Here the CDR3 reads CASSLSTGSNEQFF. CDR3 coding DNA: TGTGCCAGCAGTTTATCAACGGGTAGCAATGAGCAGTTCTTC.

The V and J genes are TRBV20-1 and TRBJ1-1, with D tentatively TRBD1 (5 bases). Trimming cost V 3 bases and J 1 base, with 9 bases left between them. The CDR3 sequence is 13 residues long. Looked up from germline, CDR1 is DFQATT and CDR2 is SNEGSKA (reference sequence). The CDR3 DNA reads as TGCAGTGCTAGGATTGGGACGAACACTGAAGCTTTCTTT. It translates to CSARIGTNTEAFF.